These 25 T cell receptor beta chains share one sample of origin, sequenced in a study of shared clonotypes between healthy human individuals. The data were produced by immunoSEQ multiplex PCR, yet TCRdb's version contains in-frame clones alone and is incomplete. The sample has some 900,000 clones; 76% are singletons. The sample was memory CD4+ T cells sorted from blood. The subset was: CD45RA-negative fraction. Receptors originate from a man between 18 and 35 years old in good health.

This chain connects TRBV18 to TRBJ2-5; TRBD1 agrees at 7 bases. CDR3 length: 15 residues. Germline values: CDR1 KGHSH, CDR2 LQKENI. V lost 4 bases and J lost 0; bases outside the gene matches: 5. CDR3 loop: CASSLRDRNQETQYF. In DNA form, the CDR3 reads TGTGCCAGCTCACTCCGGGACAGAAACCAAGAGACCCAGTACTTC.

V is TRBV5-6 and J is TRBJ2-3; TRBD1 aligns across 7 bases. The CDR3 has 15 amino acids. Germline CDR1 is SGHDT and CDR2 is YYEEEE. J gave up 1 base and V 9 bases, and 11 bases lay outside the gene matches. The CDR3 region has the DNA TGTGCCACCCAGCGAGGGGGCAGGCGCACAGATACGCAGTATTTT. This translates into CATQRGGRRTDTQYF.

As to this clone: The sample has other DNA sequences that encode this CDR3 too. The rearrangement joins TRBV10-3 to TRBJ2-1; D tentatively reads TRBD1 or TRBD2 (5 bases each). V was shortened by 0 bases and J by 7 bases, with 7 bases between the two germline ends. The CDR3 consists of 13 residues. CDR1 and CDR2 (germline): ENHRY, SYGVKD. CDR3 coding DNA: TGTGCCATCAGTGAGTCGGGACCTAATGAGCAGTTCTTC. Translation gives CAISESGPNEQFF.

The genes are TRBV7-3 and TRBJ2-7; no clear D gene. Germline V gives CDR1 SGHTA, CDR2 FQGTGA. Trimming shortened V by 4 bases and J by 3 bases, and 10 bases separated the two germline ends. The CDR3 is 13 amino acids. The DNA for the CDR3 is TGTGCCAGCAGCTCCGGAGCTAGCTACGAGCAGTACTTC. Translated: CASSSGASYEQYF.

The chain couples TRBV11-2 to TRBJ2-1; D not certain. The CDR3 has 17 amino acids. The germline V and J ends were trimmed by 0 bases and 4 bases, with 16 bases remaining between them. CDR1 is SGHAT and CDR2 is FQNNGV in the germline V gene. Here the CDR3 reads CASSLDPSMGSYNEQFF. The CDR3 nucleotides are TGTGCCAGCAGCTTAGATCCCTCGATGGGGTCTTACAATGAGCAGTTCTTC.

This clone has only a few counts. The chain uses TRBV5-1 and TRBJ2-5, with D possibly matching TRBD1 (5 bases). CDR1 is SGHRS, CDR2 YFSETQ, per germline. CDR3 length: 14 residues. V was cut by 2 bases and J by 5 bases, with 13 bases left in between. CDR3 amino acids: CASSFPQGTETQYF. In DNA, the CDR3 is TGCGCCAGCAGCTTCCCCCAGGGAACGGAGACCCAGTACTTC.

This chain joins TRBV11-2 and TRBJ2-3; no clear D. The CDR3 has 14 residues. Germline-derived CDR1 and CDR2 are SGHAT and FQNNGV. V was shortened by 0 bases and J by 4 bases, with 8 bases between the two germline ends. Here the CDR3 reads CASSLERQSDTQYF. Written as DNA, the CDR3 is TGTGCCAGCAGCTTAGAGCGACAATCAGATACGCAGTATTTT.

This clone was counted a single time. V and J are TRBV5-6 and TRBJ2-1; tentative D call: TRBD1 (5 bases). The CDR3 totals 14 residues. With 0 bases removed from V and 9 bases from J, the gap between germline ends came to 13 bases. Germline V CDR1 and CDR2: SGHDT, YYEEEE. The CDR3 DNA sequence: TGTGCCAGCAGCTTGGTAGACAGCGAAACTGAGCAGTTCTTC. It yields the protein CASSLVDSETEQFF.

This clone was observed once. V gene TRBV5-4 combines with J gene TRBJ1-4; tentative D call: TRBD1 (6 bases). Germline CDR1 and CDR2: SGHNT and YYREEE (reference sequence). Trimming cost V 2 bases and J 7 bases, with 12 bases left between them. The CDR3 has 14 amino acids. The chain's CDR3 is CASSFEGVGEKLFF. The DNA for the CDR3 is TGTGCCAGCAGCTTTGAGGGGGTGGGTGAAAAACTGTTTTTT.

As regards this clone: A far larger clone is just one base off, so this is likely a read error. This specimen includes other DNA sequences encoding the same CDR3. V and J are TRBV28 and TRBJ2-7; the D gene is possibly TRBD2 (5 bases). Trimming shortened V by 5 bases and J by 4 bases, and 12 bases separated the two germline ends. The germline V gene has CDR1 MDHEN and CDR2 SYDVKM. This CDR3 has 13 amino acids. CDR3 coding DNA: TGTGCCAGCAGTGCGAGCGCGGGTTACGAGCAGTACTTC. This codes for CASSASAGYEQYF.

CDR3 amino acids: CASSYQLGSTDTQYF. CDR3 nucleotides: TGTGCCAGCAGTTACCAACTAGGCAGCACAGATACGCAGTATTTT. This chain links TRBV7-2 with TRBJ2-3; maybe TRBD2 (5 bases). Germline-derived CDR1 and CDR2 are SGHTA and FQGNSA. The CDR3 is 15 amino acids. Trimming left V 6 bases short and J 0 bases short, with 13 bases between.

Worth noting for this clone: In the same sample, other DNA sequences code for this CDR3. The V call is TRBV27, the J call TRBJ2-5, with 11 bases that match TRBD2. From germline, CDR1 is MNHEY and CDR2 SMNVEV (reference sequence). The V and J ends lost 5 bases and 4 bases, in that order; junction bases with no gene match: 6. The CDR3 spans 15 residues. The CDR3 DNA is TGTGCCAGCAGTCCCTCGGGGACTAGCGGAGAGACCCAGTACTTC. This sequence encodes CASSPSGTSGETQYF.

This clone was recorded once. The chain employs TRBV18 and TRBJ1-1, with a weak D call TRBD1 (5 bases). Germline loops: CDR1 KGHSH, CDR2 LQKENI. Trimming took off 2 bases at V and 8 bases at J, with 12 bases between the two ends. The CDR3 is 13 residues long. CDR3 sequence reads: CASSPFRGEEAFF. The CDR3 coding sequence is TGTGCCAGCTCACCATTTAGGGGCGAGGAAGCTTTCTTT.

This clone was detected many times. Other DNA sequences in this sample translate to the same CDR3. The chain combines TRBV7-2 with TRBJ2-5; D call uncertain. CDR1 SGHTA and CDR2 FQGNSA come from the germline V gene. The CDR3 consists of 14 residues. The V gene lost 1 base and the J gene lost 2 bases, with 8 bases spanning the gap. The CDR3: CASSLGRVQETQYF. The CDR3 DNA sequence: TGTGCCAGCAGCTTAGGAAGGGTTCAAGAGACCCAGTACTTC.

In the case of this clone: Within the sample, other DNA sequences also encode this same CDR3. V usage is TRBV30 and J usage is TRBJ1-5; possibly TRBD1 for D (5 bases). V was pared by 2 bases and J by 2 bases, with 7 bases between. The CDR3 runs 13 residues. Germline lookup yields CDR1 GTSNPN and CDR2 SVGIG (reference sequence). The CDR3 DNA sequence: TGTGCCTGGAGTTCGGGGGGCAATCAGCCCCAGCATTTT. Translating it yields CAWSSGGNQPQHF. Full variable domain (remainder filled in from reference TRBV30 and TRBJ1-5): SQTIHQWPATLVQPVGSPLSLECTVEGTSNPNLYWYRQAAGRGLQLLFYSVGIGQISSEVPQNLSASRPQDRQFILSSKKLLLSDSGFYLCAWSSGGNQPQHFGDGTRLSIL.

This clone was seen a few times. The chain joins TRBV30 to TRBJ2-5, with 9 bases matching TRBD2. Trimming took 4 bases from V and 10 from J; bases not matched to a gene: 16. Germline V gives CDR1 GTSNPN, CDR2 SVGIG (reference sequence). The CDR3 is 15 amino acids. The CDR3 loop reads CAWKGSGSKRGDQYF. The CDR3 DNA is TGTGCCTGGAAGGGTAGCGGGAGTAAAAGGGGTGACCAGTACTTC.

V and J are TRBV6-1 and TRBJ2-6; D might be TRBD1 (6 bases). V shed 4 bases and J shed 4 bases, with 14 bases lying between them. CDR1 MNHNS and CDR2 SASEGT come from the germline V gene. The CDR3 sequence is 16 residues long. The CDR3 is CASSGPAGAGANVLTF. Here the CDR3 DNA reads TGTGCCAGCAGTGGTCCCGCAGGGGCAGGGGCCAACGTCCTGACTTTC.

Ten or more counts support this clone. The chain recombines TRBV7-2 with TRBJ2-3; D possibly corresponds to TRBD2 (7 bases). The germline V gene has CDR1 SGHTA and CDR2 FQGNSA. Trimming pared 1 base from V and 4 bases from J, leaving 9 bases between. This CDR3 has 14 residues. The CDR3 here is CASSLDGGPDTQYF. As DNA, the CDR3 is TGTGCCAGCAGCTTAGACGGGGGGCCAGATACGCAGTATTTT.

This rearrangement joins TRBV5-5 to TRBJ1-2; no reliable D call. Trimming stripped 2 bases from V and 4 bases from J, with 9 bases between. The CDR3 has 13 residues. The V gene's germline CDR1 is SGHKS and CDR2 YYEKEE (reference sequence). The CDR3 DNA reads TGTGCCAGCAGCTTAACAGTAAGCTATGGCTACACCTTC. Protein: CASSLTVSYGYTF.

The chain carries TRBV9 and TRBJ2-5; 10 bases line up with TRBD1. With 2 bases clipped from V and 4 bases from J, the junction kept 11 bases outside the gene matches. Germline V gene data show CDR1 as SGDLS and CDR2 as YYNGEE. This CDR3 has 17 amino acids. CDR3 loop: CASSVEGTGAYSETQYF. CDR3 sequence (DNA): TGTGCCAGCAGCGTCGAGGGGACAGGGGCCTATTCAGAGACCCAGTACTTC.

This clone has a handful of counts. This rearrangement joins TRBV18 to TRBJ2-7; no firm D call. Per germline, CDR1 KGHSH and CDR2 LQKENI. Between the trimmed V and J ends, which lost 3 bases and 5 bases, there was a span of 14 bases. The CDR3 loop spans 14 amino acids. CDR3 sequence reads: CASSPQSPTNEQYF. For the CDR3, the DNA is TGTGCCAGCTCACCTCAGAGTCCCACTAACGAGCAGTACTTC.

This clone was seen a single time. V is TRBV27 and J is TRBJ1-2; 11 nucleotides agree with TRBD1. The CDR3 sequence is 17 residues long. V trimming: 4 bases; J trimming: 7 bases; junction bases outside the gene matches: 14. Germline assignment: CDR1 MNHEY and CDR2 SMNVEV (reference sequence). CDR3 nucleotides: TGTGCCAGCAGTTCCCACCGGGACAGGGGGATCAAGGGTGGCTACACCTTC. Protein sequence: CASSSHRDRGIKGGYTF.

This clone is a singleton in its sample. The CDR3 nucleotides are TGTGCCAGCAGTCGGACAGGGGGCAGGGGCTACACCTTC. Translation gives CASSRTGGRGYTF. This chain uses TRBV28 with TRBJ1-2; 11 bases are shared with TRBD1. V was pared by 5 bases and J by 8 bases, with 4 bases of the junction left unmatched. The CDR3 totals 13 residues. Germline loops: CDR1 MDHEN, CDR2 SYDVKM.

The chain is built from TRBV5-4 and TRBJ2-3; a weak D match, TRBD1 (6 bases). Trimming took off 5 bases at V and 4 bases at J, with 17 bases between the two ends. From germline, CDR1 is SGHNT and CDR2 YYREEE (reference sequence). The CDR3 has 15 amino acids. The CDR3 loop is CASRVGRGNADTQYF. DNA for the CDR3: TGTGCCAGCAGGGTGGGCAGGGGCAATGCAGATACGCAGTATTTT.

The genes are TRBV4-2 and TRBJ2-3, with D uncertain. The CDR3 length is 16 residues. Germline V CDR1 and CDR2: LGHNA, YNFKEQ. The ends were cut back, 0 bases at V and 2 bases at J, with 12 bases in the middle. DNA of the CDR3: TGTGCCAGCAGCCAAGATTTAGGTGCGGACACAGATACGCAGTATTTT. This codes for CASSQDLGADTDTQYF.